The clone carrying this T cell receptor beta chain was recorded many times. What it binds is unknown. CDR1 and CDR2 from the germline V gene are DFQATT and SNEGSKA (reference sequence). The CDR3 totals 15 residues. The germline V and J ends were trimmed by 0 bases and 7 bases, with 18 bases remaining between them. Quantitative molecular-barcoded 5'-RACE generated the TCR beta libraries. TCRdb processed the 5' RACE reads anew with MiXCR; each CDR3 protein has one entry. The sample has about 750,000 distinct CDR3 sequences, about 20% seen once; the top ten hold about 19%. The data derive from a study of CD8 T cells in ankylosing spondylitis. Overall study results and limits: Disease-linked clones reportedly showed significant enrichment in matched ankylosing spondylitis synovial fluid. About 8 highly homologous variants made up a TCR beta motif, and this motif appeared characteristic of ankylosing spondylitis blood.

Sequencing used blood, either unsorted or a sorted T cell fraction (not recorded which). The sequence derives from a male donor with ankylosing spondylitis. The V call is TRBV20-1, the J call TRBJ1-1, with D possibly matching TRBD1 (5 bases). The CDR3 bases are TGCAGTGCTAGAGATCGGGGACGACCGCTCCTTGAAGCTTTCTTT. This encodes CSARDRGRPLLEAFF.